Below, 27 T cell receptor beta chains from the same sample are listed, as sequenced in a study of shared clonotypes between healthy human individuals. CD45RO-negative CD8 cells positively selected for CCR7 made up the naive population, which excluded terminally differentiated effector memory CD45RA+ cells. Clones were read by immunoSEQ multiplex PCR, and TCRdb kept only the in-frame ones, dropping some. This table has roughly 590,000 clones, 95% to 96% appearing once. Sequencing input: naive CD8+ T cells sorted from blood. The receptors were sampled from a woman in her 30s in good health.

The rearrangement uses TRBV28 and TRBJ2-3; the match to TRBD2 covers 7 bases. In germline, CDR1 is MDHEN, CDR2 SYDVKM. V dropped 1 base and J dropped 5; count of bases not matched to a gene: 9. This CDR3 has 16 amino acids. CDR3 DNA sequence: TGTGCCAGCAGTTTATCTGCGGGAGCGAATGGAGATACGCAGTATTTT. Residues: CASSLSAGANGDTQYF.

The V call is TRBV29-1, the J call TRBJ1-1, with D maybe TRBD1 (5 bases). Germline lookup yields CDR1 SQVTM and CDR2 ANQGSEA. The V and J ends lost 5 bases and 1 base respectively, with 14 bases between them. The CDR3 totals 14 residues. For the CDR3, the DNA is TGCAGCGTTCTAATGGGACCGCAGAACACTGAAGCTTTCTTT. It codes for CSVLMGPQNTEAFF.

Here the CDR3 DNA reads TGTGCCAGCGCCAGGGGGTCAGAGCAGTTCTTC. As protein: CASARGSEQFF. This rearrangement joins TRBV5-4 to TRBJ2-1; 7 bases agree with TRBD1. The trim removed 7 bases at V and 10 bases at J, leaving 5 bases unmatched. CDR1 is SGHNT and CDR2 is YYREEE in the germline V gene (reference sequence). The length of the CDR3 is 11 residues.

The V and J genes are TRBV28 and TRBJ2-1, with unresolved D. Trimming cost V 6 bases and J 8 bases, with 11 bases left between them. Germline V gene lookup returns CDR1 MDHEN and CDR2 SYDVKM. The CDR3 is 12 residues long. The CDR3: CASSPISHEQFF. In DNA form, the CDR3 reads TGTGCCAGCAGCCCTATCAGCCATGAGCAGTTCTTC. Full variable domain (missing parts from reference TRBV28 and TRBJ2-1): DVKVTQSSRYLVKRTGEKVFLECVQDMDHENMFWYRQDPGLGLRLIYFSYDVKMKEKGDIPEGYSVSREKKERFSLILESASTNQTSMYLCASSPISHEQFFGPGTRLTVL.

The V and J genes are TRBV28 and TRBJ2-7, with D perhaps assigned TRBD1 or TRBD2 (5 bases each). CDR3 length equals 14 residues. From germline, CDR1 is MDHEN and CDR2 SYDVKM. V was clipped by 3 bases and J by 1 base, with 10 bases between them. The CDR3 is CASSLGDVSYEQYF. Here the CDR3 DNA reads TGTGCCAGCAGTTTGGGGGATGTTTCCTACGAGCAGTACTTC.

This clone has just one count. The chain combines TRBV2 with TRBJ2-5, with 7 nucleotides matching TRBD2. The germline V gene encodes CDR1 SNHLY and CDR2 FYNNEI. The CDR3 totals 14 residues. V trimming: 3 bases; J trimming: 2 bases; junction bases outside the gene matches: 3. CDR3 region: CASSDYSGQETQYF. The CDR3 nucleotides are TGTGCCAGCAGTGACTATAGCGGGCAAGAGACCCAGTACTTC.

CDR3 in DNA: TGTGCCAGCAGCTTCTCGGGGGCCCTAGGGGCAGATACGCAGTATTTT. Its translation: CASSFSGALGADTQYF. The chain is built from TRBV9 and TRBJ2-3, with D perhaps matching TRBD1 or TRBD2 (6 bases each). Germline loops: CDR1 SGDLS, CDR2 YYNGEE. The CDR3 is made up of 16 amino acids. V was trimmed by 4 bases and J by 4 bases, leaving 19 bases between them.

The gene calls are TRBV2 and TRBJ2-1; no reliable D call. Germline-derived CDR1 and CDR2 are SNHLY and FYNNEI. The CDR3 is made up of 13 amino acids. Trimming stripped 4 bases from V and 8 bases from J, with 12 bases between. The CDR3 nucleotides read TGTGCCAGCAGTGCCACGGTTCGTCATGAGCAGTTCTTC. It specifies CASSATVRHEQFF.

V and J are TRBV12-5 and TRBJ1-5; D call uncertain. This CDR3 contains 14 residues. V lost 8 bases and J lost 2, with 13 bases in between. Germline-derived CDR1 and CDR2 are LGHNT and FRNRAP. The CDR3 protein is CASMSDVGNQPQHF. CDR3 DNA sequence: TGTGCTAGTATGTCTGACGTAGGCAATCAGCCCCAGCATTTT.

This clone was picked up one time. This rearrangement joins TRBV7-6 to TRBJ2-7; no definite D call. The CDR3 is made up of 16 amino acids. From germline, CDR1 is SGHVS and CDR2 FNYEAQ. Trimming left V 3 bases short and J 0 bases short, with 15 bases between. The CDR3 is CASSFALSGTSYEQYF. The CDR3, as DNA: TGTGCCAGCAGCTTCGCCCTCTCGGGCACCTCCTACGAGCAGTACTTC.

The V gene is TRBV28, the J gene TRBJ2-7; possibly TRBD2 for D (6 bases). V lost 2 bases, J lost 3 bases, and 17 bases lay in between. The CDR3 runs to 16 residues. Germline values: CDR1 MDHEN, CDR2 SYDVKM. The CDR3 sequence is CASSLVTGLNLYEQYF. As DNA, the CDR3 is TGTGCCAGCAGTTTAGTGACGGGACTCAACCTCTACGAGCAGTACTTC.

The CDR3 here is CASSEGTGFSYEKLFF. The CDR3 DNA reads TGTGCCAGCAGTGAGGGGACAGGGTTTAGTTATGAAAAACTGTTTTTT. The chain employs TRBV2 and TRBJ1-4; TRBD1 matches 9 bases. V trimming: 3 bases; J trimming: 6 bases; junction bases outside the gene matches: 8. CDR1 and CDR2 from the germline V gene are SNHLY and FYNNEI. The CDR3 runs 16 residues.

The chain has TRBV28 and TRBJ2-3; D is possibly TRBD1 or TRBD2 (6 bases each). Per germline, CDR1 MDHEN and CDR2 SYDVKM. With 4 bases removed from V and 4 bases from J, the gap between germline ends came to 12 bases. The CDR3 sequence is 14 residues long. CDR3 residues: CASSSLGGADTQYF. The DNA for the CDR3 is TGTGCCAGCAGTTCGCTCGGGGGCGCAGATACGCAGTATTTT.

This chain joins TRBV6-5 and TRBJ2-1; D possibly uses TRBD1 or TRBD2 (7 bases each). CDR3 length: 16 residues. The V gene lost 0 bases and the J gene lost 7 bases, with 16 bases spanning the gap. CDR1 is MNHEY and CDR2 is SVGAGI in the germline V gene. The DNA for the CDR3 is TGTGCCAGCAGTTACTCGATGGGGGAGGGGGCGAATGAGCAGTTCTTC. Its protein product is CASSYSMGEGANEQFF.

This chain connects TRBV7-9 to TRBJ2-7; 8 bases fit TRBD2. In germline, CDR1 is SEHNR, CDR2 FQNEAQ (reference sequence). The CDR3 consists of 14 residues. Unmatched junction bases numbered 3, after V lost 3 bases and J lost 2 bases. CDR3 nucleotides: TGTGCCAGCAGCTTGGGTAGCGGGGCCTACGAGCAGTACTTC. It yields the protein CASSLGSGAYEQYF.

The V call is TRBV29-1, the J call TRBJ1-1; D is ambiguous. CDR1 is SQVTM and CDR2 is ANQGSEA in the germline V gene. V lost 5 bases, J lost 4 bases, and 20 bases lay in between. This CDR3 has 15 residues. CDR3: CSVRKGQARSTEAFF. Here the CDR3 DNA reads TGCAGCGTTCGAAAGGGCCAGGCTCGAAGCACTGAAGCTTTCTTT.

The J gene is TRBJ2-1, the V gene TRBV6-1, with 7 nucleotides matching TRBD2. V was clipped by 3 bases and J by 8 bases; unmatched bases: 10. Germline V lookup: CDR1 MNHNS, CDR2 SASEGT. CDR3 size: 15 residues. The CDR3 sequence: CASSERTSGPDEQFF. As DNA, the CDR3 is TGTGCCAGCAGTGAGAGGACTAGTGGGCCGGATGAGCAGTTCTTC.

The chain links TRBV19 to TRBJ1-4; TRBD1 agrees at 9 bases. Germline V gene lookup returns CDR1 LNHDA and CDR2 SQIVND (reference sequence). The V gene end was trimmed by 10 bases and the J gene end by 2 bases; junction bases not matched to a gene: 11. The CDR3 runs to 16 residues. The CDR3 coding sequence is TGTGCCACCAGCCCCCGGACAGGGGTCACTAATGAAAAACTGTTTTTT. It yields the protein CATSPRTGVTNEKLFF.

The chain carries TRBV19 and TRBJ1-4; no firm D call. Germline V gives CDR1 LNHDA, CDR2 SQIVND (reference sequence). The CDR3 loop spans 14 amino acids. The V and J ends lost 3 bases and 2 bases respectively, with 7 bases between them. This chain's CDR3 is CASSIWSTNEKLFF. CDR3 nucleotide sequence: TGTGCCAGTAGTATTTGGAGTACTAATGAAAAACTGTTTTTT.

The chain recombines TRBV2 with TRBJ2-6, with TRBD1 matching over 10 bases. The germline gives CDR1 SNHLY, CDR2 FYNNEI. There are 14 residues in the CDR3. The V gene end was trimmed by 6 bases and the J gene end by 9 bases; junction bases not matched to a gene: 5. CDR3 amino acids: CASRPTGGGNVLTF. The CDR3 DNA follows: TGTGCCAGCAGACCGACAGGGGGCGGCAACGTCCTGACTTTC.

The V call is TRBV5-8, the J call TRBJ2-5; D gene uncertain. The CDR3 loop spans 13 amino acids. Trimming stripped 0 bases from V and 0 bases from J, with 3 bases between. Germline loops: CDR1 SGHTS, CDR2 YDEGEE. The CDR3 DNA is TGTGCCAGCAGCTTGGTGAACCAAGAGACCCAGTACTTC. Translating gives CASSLVNQETQYF.

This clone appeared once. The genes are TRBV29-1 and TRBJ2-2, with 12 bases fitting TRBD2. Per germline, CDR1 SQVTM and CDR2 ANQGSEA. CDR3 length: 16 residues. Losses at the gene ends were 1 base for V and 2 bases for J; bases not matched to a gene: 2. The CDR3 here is CSVEGLAGDNTGELFF. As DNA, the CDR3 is TGCAGCGTTGAAGGACTAGCGGGAGATAACACCGGGGAGCTGTTTTTT.

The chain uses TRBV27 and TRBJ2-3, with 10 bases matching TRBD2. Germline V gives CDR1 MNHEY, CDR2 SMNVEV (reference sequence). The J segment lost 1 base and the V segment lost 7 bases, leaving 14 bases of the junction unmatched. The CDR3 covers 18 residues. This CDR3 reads CASTAGLALPRRTDTQYF. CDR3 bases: TGTGCCAGCACGGCGGGACTAGCGCTTCCACGTCGCACAGATACGCAGTATTTT.

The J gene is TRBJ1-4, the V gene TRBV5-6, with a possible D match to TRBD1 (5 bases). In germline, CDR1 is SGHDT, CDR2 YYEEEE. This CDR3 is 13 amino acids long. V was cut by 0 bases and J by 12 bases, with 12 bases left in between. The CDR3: CASSLASTQELFF. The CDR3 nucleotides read TGTGCCAGCAGCTTGGCCTCGACACAGGAACTGTTTTTT.

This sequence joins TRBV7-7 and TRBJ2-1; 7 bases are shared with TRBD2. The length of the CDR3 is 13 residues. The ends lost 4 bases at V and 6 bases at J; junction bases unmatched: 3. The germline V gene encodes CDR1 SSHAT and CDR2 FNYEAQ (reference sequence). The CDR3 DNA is TGTGCCAGCAGCTGGGGGGAGGGCAATGAGCAGTTCTTC. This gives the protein CASSWGEGNEQFF.

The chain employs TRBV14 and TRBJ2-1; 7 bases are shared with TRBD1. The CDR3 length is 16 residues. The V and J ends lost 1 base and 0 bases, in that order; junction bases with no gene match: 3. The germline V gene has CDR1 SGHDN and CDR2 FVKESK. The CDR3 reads CASSQATGRSYNEQFF. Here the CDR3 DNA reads TGTGCCAGCAGCCAAGCGACAGGGCGCTCCTACAATGAGCAGTTCTTC. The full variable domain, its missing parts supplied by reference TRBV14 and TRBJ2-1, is EAGVTQFPSHSVIEKGQTVTLRCDPISGHDNLYWYRRVMGKEIKFLLHFVKESKQDESGMPNNRFLAERTGGTYSTLKVQPAELEDSGVYFCASSQATGRSYNEQFFGPGTRLTVL.

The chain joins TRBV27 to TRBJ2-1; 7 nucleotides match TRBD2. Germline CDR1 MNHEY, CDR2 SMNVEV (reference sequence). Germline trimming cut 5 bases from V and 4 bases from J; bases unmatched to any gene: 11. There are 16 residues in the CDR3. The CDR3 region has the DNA TGTGCCAGCAGTCAGCAGCTAGCGGCAATTTACAATGAGCAGTTCTTC. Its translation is CASSQQLAAIYNEQFF.